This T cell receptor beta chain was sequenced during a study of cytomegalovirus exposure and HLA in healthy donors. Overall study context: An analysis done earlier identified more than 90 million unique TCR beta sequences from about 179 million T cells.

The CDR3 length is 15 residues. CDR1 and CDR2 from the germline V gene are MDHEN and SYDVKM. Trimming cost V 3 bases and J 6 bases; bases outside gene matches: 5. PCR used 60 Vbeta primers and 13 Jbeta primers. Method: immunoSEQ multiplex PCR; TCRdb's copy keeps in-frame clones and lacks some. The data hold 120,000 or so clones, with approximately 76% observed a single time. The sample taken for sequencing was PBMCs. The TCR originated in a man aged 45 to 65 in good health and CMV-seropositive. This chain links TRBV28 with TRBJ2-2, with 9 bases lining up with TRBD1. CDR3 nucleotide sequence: TGTGCCAGCAGTTTTACAGGGGGCGTGTCCGGGGAGCTGTTTTTT. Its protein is CASSFTGGVSGELFF.